These 3 T cell receptor beta chains share one sample of origin, sequenced in a study of cytomegalovirus exposure and HLA in healthy donors. The PCR used 60 Vbeta and 13 Jbeta primers. TCRdb's copy holds only in-frame clones and misses some; the assay was immunoSEQ multiplex PCR. Found here are around 160,000 clones, around 68% of them singletons; the top ten hold roughly 1.4%. Sequencing input: PBMCs. Receptors originate from a man between 50 and 59 years old in good health and CMV-seronegative.

The genes are TRBV11-1 and TRBJ2-7, with TRBD1 matching 7 bases. V was pared by 2 bases and J by 3 bases, with 7 bases of the junction left unmatched. The germline V gene encodes CDR1 SGHAT and CDR2 FQDESV (reference sequence). This CDR3 contains 15 residues. The CDR3 sequence is CASSLRQGRVYEQYF. CDR3 in DNA: TGTGCCAGCAGCTTACGACAGGGAAGGGTCTACGAGCAGTACTTC.

The chain uses TRBV6-5 and TRBJ1-5; no clear D. Germline loops: CDR1 MNHEY, CDR2 SVGAGI. The CDR3 is 15 residues long. Trimming took 0 bases from V and 4 from J, leaving 10 bases between them. As DNA, the CDR3 is TGTGCCAGCAGTTACTCCGGGGAGATAAATCAGCCCCAGCATTTT. Protein product: CASSYSGEINQPQHF.

The gene calls are TRBV11-2 and TRBJ1-1; possibly TRBD1 for D (5 bases). Looked up from germline, CDR1 is SGHAT and CDR2 is FQNNGV. This CDR3 is built from 14 residues. Trimming removed 5 bases at V and 0 bases at J, with 10 bases between. CDR3 in amino acids: CASSPGGLNTEAFF. DNA for the CDR3: TGTGCCAGCAGCCCGGGGGGACTGAACACTGAAGCTTTCTTT. Together with reference TRBV11-2 and TRBJ1-1, the CDR3 gives the full variable domain: EAGVAQSPRYKIIEKRQSVAFWCNPISGHATLYWYQQILGQGPKLLIQFQNNGVVDDSQLPKDRFSAERLKGVDSTLKIQPAKLEDSAVYLCASSPGGLNTEAFFGQGTRLTVV.